This T cell receptor (beta chain) was recovered during a study of T cell changes during pregnancy in multiple sclerosis. The assay was immunoSEQ multiplex PCR, and TCRdb's table has in-frame clones only and misses some. The data show tens of thousands of clones, over 85% seen once. Per germline, CDR1 SGHRS and CDR2 YFSETQ. Trimming took 0 bases from V and 3 from J, leaving 13 bases between them. This CDR3 spans 16 amino acids. The TCR comes from a female donor with multiple sclerosis, enrolled in a pregnancy study. The sample was CD4+ T cells from peripheral blood mononuclear cells, taken before pregnancy. The gene calls are TRBV5-1 and TRBJ2-1; D might be TRBD2 (6 bases). The CDR3 protein is CASSLGLGGFYNEQFF. The CDR3 nucleotides read TGCGCCAGCAGCTTGGGACTAGGAGGATTCTACAATGAGCAGTTCTTC. Supplemented by reference TRBV5-1 and TRBJ2-1, the full variable domain reads KAGVTQTPRYLIKTRGQQVTLSCSPISGHRSVSWYQQTPGQGLQFLFEYFSETQRNKGNFPGRFSGRQFSNSRSEMNVSTLELGDSALYLCASSLGLGGFYNEQFFGPGTRLTVL.